This is a list of T cell receptor beta chains from one sample in a study of blood T cell repertoires in COVID-19. Repertoires were generated with immunoSEQ multiplex PCR, while TCRdb's copy carries only in-frame clones and drops some. The table has 200,000 to 250,000 clones, roughly 84% seen once. The sample taken for sequencing was peripheral blood. The receptor source for this set is a woman between 45 and 65 years old with acute or convalescent COVID-19. The CDR3 runs from the conserved cysteine through the conserved F or W. D genes are given only for firm matches. Clone size is not always given. Where it is, it says once, few, many or a class for expanded clones.

D gene: -; clone size: -; J gene: TRBJ2-7; V gene: TRBV5-1; CDR3 DNA: TGCGCCAGCAGCTTGGACTACCCGACCTACGAGCAGTACTTC; CDR3 protein: CASSLDYPTYEQYF
D gene: -; clone size: -; J gene: TRBJ2-2; V gene: TRBV19; CDR3 DNA: TGTGCCAGTAGTTGGGCAGCGAACACCGGGGAGCTGTTTTTT; CDR3 protein: CASSWAANTGELFF
D gene: TRBD1; clone size: -; J gene: TRBJ1-2; V gene: TRBV7-9; CDR3 DNA: TGTGCCAGCGGGTCCCTCGGGGGACAGGAAGCTGGTGGCTACACCTTC; CDR3 protein: CASGSLGGQEAGGYTF
D gene: -; clone size: -; J gene: TRBJ2-7; V gene: TRBV5-5; CDR3 DNA: TGTGCCAGCAGCTTGGGGCCGGGTCCCGCGCCCTACGAGCAGTACTTC; CDR3 protein: CASSLGPGPAPYEQYF
D gene: -; clone size: few; J gene: TRBJ2-1; V gene: TRBV6-6; CDR3 DNA: TGTGCCAGCAGCCCAACCCCAGATAATGAGCAGTTCTTC; CDR3 protein: CASSPTPDNEQFF
D gene: -; clone size: -; J gene: TRBJ1-5; V gene: TRBV25-1; CDR3 DNA: TGTGCCAGCAGTGAAGGGGCGGGCAATCAGCCCCAGCATTTT; CDR3 protein: CASSEGAGNQPQHF
D gene: TRBD1; clone size: -; J gene: TRBJ1-2; V gene: TRBV28; CDR3 DNA: TGTGCCAGCAGCCCCCTTACGACAGGGGTTGACTACACCTTC; CDR3 protein: CASSPLTTGVDYTF
D gene: -; clone size: -; J gene: TRBJ1-2; V gene: TRBV5-4; CDR3 DNA: TGTGCCAGCAGCTTCGGACAGACTAACTATGGCTACACCTTC; CDR3 protein: CASSFGQTNYGYTF
D gene: TRBD1; clone size: once; J gene: TRBJ2-5; V gene: TRBV30; CDR3 DNA: TGTGCCTGGAGCTCAGGGGGCTGGGGGATCCAGTACTTC; CDR3 protein: CAWSSGGWGIQYF
D gene: TRBD2; clone size: -; J gene: TRBJ2-1; V gene: TRBV6-2/TRBV6-3; CDR3 DNA: TGTGCCAGCAGTTACGCGGGAGCTGGAAATGAGCAGTTCTTC; CDR3 protein: CASSYAGAGNEQFF
D gene: -; clone size: -; J gene: TRBJ2-5; V gene: TRBV5-1; CDR3 DNA: TGCGCCAGCAGCTTGGGACAGCCACAAGAGACCCAGTACTTC; CDR3 protein: CASSLGQPQETQYF
D gene: TRBD2; clone size: -; J gene: TRBJ2-4; V gene: TRBV9; CDR3 DNA: TGTGCCAGCCCGGGGACTAGTCCCCAAAACATTCAGTACTTC; CDR3 protein: CASPGTSPQNIQYF
D gene: TRBD1; clone size: -; J gene: TRBJ1-5; V gene: TRBV6-5; CDR3 DNA: TGTGCCAGCGGAGTCAGGGGGTCTGGCAATCAGCCCCAGCATTTT; CDR3 protein: CASGVRGSGNQPQHF
D gene: TRBD1; clone size: few; J gene: TRBJ1-2; V gene: TRBV6-5; CDR3 DNA: TGTGCCAGCAGTTCGGCCAGGGGGCTTAACTATGGCTACACCTTC; CDR3 protein: CASSSARGLNYGYTF
D gene: -; clone size: -; J gene: TRBJ2-7; V gene: TRBV6-5; CDR3 DNA: TGTGCTTTGACGGGACTCCGAACCTACGAGCAGTACTTC; CDR3 protein: CALTGLRTYEQYF